The 21 T cell receptor beta chains listed next were all sequenced from one sample in a study of circulating and synovial CD4+ cells in juvenile arthritis. The repertoire was sequenced with immunoSEQ multiplex PCR; TCRdb's copy has only in-frame clones and lacks some. The sample carries about 30,000 clones, 93% recorded once. The material sequenced was CD4+ T cells from blood. All receptors come from a human donor with juvenile idiopathic arthritis.

The chain links TRBV19 to TRBJ2-3; a possible D gene is TRBD2 (5 bases). Germline loops: CDR1 LNHDA, CDR2 SQIVND (reference sequence). The CDR3 has 14 amino acids. Trimming stripped 2 bases from V and 3 bases from J, with 9 bases between. The CDR3 loop reads CASSIRRATDTQYF. CDR3 bases: TGTGCCAGTAGTATAAGGCGGGCTACAGATACGCAGTATTTT.

The genes are TRBV6-5 and TRBJ1-4; TRBD1 aligns across 10 bases. V lost 2 bases and J lost 6; bases outside the gene matches: 0. The length of the CDR3 is 14 residues. Germline loops: CDR1 MNHEY, CDR2 SVGAGI. CDR3 in amino acids: CASSYDRGHEKLFF. CDR3 bases: TGTGCCAGCAGTTACGACAGGGGGCATGAAAAACTGTTTTTT.

V and J are TRBV7-9 and TRBJ2-5; D is possibly TRBD1 (6 bases). Trimming cost V 3 bases and J 2 bases, with 10 bases left between them. CDR3 size: 14 residues. CDR1 is SEHNR, CDR2 FQNEAQ, per germline (reference sequence). The CDR3: CASSFSQGQETQYF. Written as DNA, the CDR3 is TGTGCCAGCAGCTTTTCACAGGGTCAAGAGACCCAGTACTTC.

V usage is TRBV6-1 and J usage is TRBJ1-4; possible D gene TRBD1, 5 bases. This CDR3 comprises 16 residues. Germline assignment: CDR1 MNHNS and CDR2 SASEGT. Trimming cost V 2 bases and J 4 bases, with 14 bases left between them. The CDR3 loop is CASSERRQTLNEKLFF. In nucleotides, the CDR3 is TGTGCCAGCAGTGAACGCCGACAGACCCTTAATGAAAAACTGTTTTTT.

The CDR3 DNA reads as TGCAGCGCCGGGGCTCTAGCGGGTAAAAGAAGGACCGGGGAGCTGTTTTTT. This encodes CSAGALAGKRRTGELFF. The chain combines TRBV29-1 with TRBJ2-2; 8 nucleotides match TRBD2. The CDR3 length is 17 residues. Germline V gene data show CDR1 as SQVTM and CDR2 as ANQGSEA. The V segment lost 7 bases and the J segment 5 bases; nucleotides outside the gene matches: 18.

The rearrangement uses TRBV28 and TRBJ2-5; D uncertain. The J call may be in error: the DNA end matches TRBJ2-7 better. Germline V gene sequence: CDR1 MDHEN, CDR2 SYDVKM. This CDR3 has 13 amino acids. CDR3 sequence (DNA): TGTGCCAGCAGTTTAGTCGGGTCCTACGAGCAGTACTTC. Its protein is CASSLVGSYEQYF.

This clone has a single count. The chain recombines TRBV30 with TRBJ2-5; D remains ambiguous. This CDR3 contains 14 residues. Germline CDR1 GTSNPN, CDR2 SVGIG (reference sequence). V was cut by 0 bases and J by 1 base, with 9 bases left in between. For the CDR3, the DNA is TGTGCCTGGAGTGTCGGCGGAGTCCAAGAGACCCAGTACTTC. This sequence encodes CAWSVGGVQETQYF.

The gene calls are TRBV18 and TRBJ1-1, with D unresolved. V gave up 4 bases and J gave up 2 bases, with 17 bases separating them. The CDR3 has 16 amino acids. Germline loops: CDR1 KGHSH, CDR2 LQKENI. CDR3 bases: TGTGCCAGCTCACACCGGTTGGAGATTGGAAACACTGAAGCTTTCTTT. It yields the protein CASSHRLEIGNTEAFF.

V and J are TRBV5-1 and TRBJ2-7; 8 bases align to TRBD1. Germline CDR1 reads SGHRS; CDR2 reads YFSETQ. Losses at the gene ends were 4 bases for V and 2 bases for J; bases not matched to a gene: 11. CDR3 size: 16 residues. The CDR3 here is CASSPYPGQVTYEQYF. The CDR3 nucleotides read TGCGCCAGCAGCCCTTACCCGGGACAGGTAACCTACGAGCAGTACTTC.

This chain links TRBV5-1 with TRBJ2-5; 10 bases line up with TRBD2. This CDR3 has 17 amino acids. The trim removed 4 bases at V and 5 bases at J, leaving 14 bases unmatched. In germline, CDR1 is SGHRS, CDR2 YFSETQ. As DNA, the CDR3 is TGCGCCAGCAGCCCCCTACGCACAAGCGGGAGGGATGAGACCCAGTACTTC. Its protein product is CASSPLRTSGRDETQYF.

The chain carries TRBV5-4 and TRBJ2-5, with D perhaps TRBD2 (6 bases). The CDR3 has 15 amino acids. Germline V gene lookup returns CDR1 SGHNT and CDR2 YYREEE (reference sequence). Trimming left V 4 bases short and J 2 bases short, with 15 bases between. DNA for the CDR3: TGTGCCAGCAGCCCTGGCGGGACCAAACAAGAGACCCAGTACTTC. Translated, it gives CASSPGGTKQETQYF.

The chain links TRBV4-2 to TRBJ2-5; 7 bases align to TRBD1. The germline CDR1 and CDR2 sequences are LGHNA and YNFKEQ. With V trimmed by 1 base and J by 3 bases, 5 bases remained unmatched. The CDR3 runs to 15 residues. The CDR3 region has the DNA TGTGCCAGCAGCCAAGCCGGGACAGAAAAAGAGACCCAGTACTTC. It encodes CASSQAGTEKETQYF.

The rearrangement links TRBV5-1 to TRBJ2-2, with TRBD2 identical over 7 bases. In germline, CDR1 is SGHRS, CDR2 YFSETQ. With V trimmed by 0 bases and J by 3 bases, 2 bases remained unmatched. This CDR3 region has 15 residues. CDR3 DNA sequence: TGCGCCAGCAGCTTGGGACTAGCCGACACCGGGGAGCTGTTTTTT. It specifies CASSLGLADTGELFF.

The chain recombines TRBV7-9 with TRBJ1-2; a possible D gene is TRBD1 (6 bases). V dropped 4 bases and J dropped 5 bases, with 14 bases sitting between them. Germline CDR1 reads SEHNR; CDR2 reads FQNEAQ (reference sequence). The CDR3 spans 14 residues. In nucleotides, the CDR3 is TGTGCCAGCAGCTCCGGGACACCCGGGTATGGCTACACCTTC. Its protein product is CASSSGTPGYGYTF.

This clone was recorded once. This sequence joins TRBV28 and TRBJ2-7; tentatively, D is TRBD1 (5 bases). Per the germline V gene, CDR1 is MDHEN and CDR2 is SYDVKM. Trimming stripped 2 bases from V and 2 bases from J, with 16 bases between. The CDR3 length is 16 residues. The DNA of the CDR3 is TGTGCCAGCAGTTTACCCGACAGTGGTCGGGCCTACGAGCAGTACTTC. Protein sequence: CASSLPDSGRAYEQYF.

For the CDR3, the DNA is TGTGCCAGCAGACAAGTAGGGACTACCGTTACAGATACGCAGTATTTT. Protein sequence: CASRQVGTTVTDTQYF. V and J are TRBV11-2 and TRBJ2-3, with 7 bases matching TRBD2. CDR1 is SGHAT and CDR2 is FQNNGV in the germline V gene. The CDR3 runs to 16 residues. The V gene end was trimmed by 6 bases and the J gene end by 3 bases; junction bases not matched to a gene: 12.

This clone appeared a few times. This chain joins TRBV19 and TRBJ1-3; 7 nucleotides agree with TRBD1. The CDR3 has 17 residues. Trimming took 4 bases from V and 0 from J; bases not matched to a gene: 9. Germline V gene lookup returns CDR1 LNHDA and CDR2 SQIVND (reference sequence). DNA for the CDR3: TGTGCCAGTAGTAAAGCCGGGACAGCCCTCTCTGGAAACACCATATATTTT. This sequence encodes CASSKAGTALSGNTIYF.

The DNA of the CDR3 is TGTGCCAGCAGCCCAGGGCCGGAGAACAATGAGCAGTTCTTC. Protein: CASSPGPENNEQFF. The chain is built from TRBV9 and TRBJ2-1; a possible D gene is TRBD1 (5 bases). V was cut by 4 bases and J by 5 bases, with 13 bases left in between. The CDR3 is made up of 14 amino acids. Looked up from germline, CDR1 is SGDLS and CDR2 is YYNGEE.

The rearrangement joins TRBV7-9 to TRBJ1-1; 8 positions agree with TRBD1. Germline V gene lookup returns CDR1 SEHNR and CDR2 FQNEAQ (reference sequence). This CDR3 comprises 14 residues. Trimming at V came to 2 bases and at J to 4 bases, leaving 3 bases not matched to a gene. The CDR3 spells CASSLNTGGTEAFF. The CDR3 nucleotides read TGTGCCAGCAGCTTAAACACAGGGGGCACTGAAGCTTTCTTT.

The chain combines TRBV6-5 with TRBJ2-5; a possible D gene is TRBD1 (6 bases). V dropped 2 bases and J dropped 0 bases, with 7 bases sitting between them. CDR1 and CDR2 from the germline V gene are MNHEY and SVGAGI. The length of the CDR3 is 14 residues. The DNA of the CDR3 is TGTGCCAGCAGTTACAGGGGGTACCAAGAGACCCAGTACTTC. Protein: CASSYRGYQETQYF.

The chain couples TRBV7-2 to TRBJ1-1, with D unresolved. CDR1 and CDR2 from the germline V gene are SGHTA and FQGNSA. CDR3 length: 14 residues. The V end lost 2 bases, the J end lost 4 bases, and 11 bases lay between the germline ends. CDR3 sequence (DNA): TGTGCCAGCAGCTTAAATTGGGCGGGCACTGAAGCTTTCTTT. The encoded protein is CASSLNWAGTEAFF.